These T cell receptor beta chains were read from a single sample in a study of cytomegalovirus exposure and HLA in healthy donors. TCRdb's copy holds only in-frame clones and misses some; the assay was immunoSEQ multiplex PCR. The data contain some 140,000 clones, 79% of them singletons. Sequencing used PBMCs. The source of these receptors is a male donor in good health and CMV-seronegative. The CDR3 runs from the conserved cysteine through the conserved F or W. A D gene is named only where the DNA matches it firmly. The listing skips clone size in some rows; elsewhere it reads once, few, many or a size class.

D gene: NA; J gene: TRBJ1-6; clone size: NA; V gene: TRBV30; CDR3 protein: CAWSSTGLVTNSPLHF; CDR3 DNA: TGTGCCTGGAGTTCAACAGGGTTGGTCACAAATTCACCCCTCCACTTT
D gene: NA; J gene: TRBJ2-6; clone size: NA; V gene: TRBV5-4; CDR3 protein: CASSSAGSGANVLTF; CDR3 DNA: TGTGCCAGCAGCTCCGCGGGTTCTGGGGCCAACGTCCTGACTTTC
D gene: NA; J gene: TRBJ2-7; clone size: NA; V gene: TRBV19; CDR3 protein: CATSGTGAYEQYF; CDR3 DNA: TGTGCCACCTCCGGGACGGGAGCCTACGAGCAGTACTTC
D gene: NA; J gene: TRBJ1-1; clone size: NA; V gene: TRBV4-3; CDR3 protein: CASRPRYKGAEAFF; CDR3 DNA: TGCGCCAGCAGGCCAAGATATAAGGGGGCTGAAGCTTTCTTT
D gene: TRBD1; J gene: TRBJ1-3; clone size: few; V gene: TRBV7-9; CDR3 protein: CASSENRGDTIYF; CDR3 DNA: TGTGCCAGCAGCGAAAACAGGGGGGACACCATATATTTT
D gene: NA; J gene: TRBJ2-1; clone size: NA; V gene: TRBV18; CDR3 protein: CASSPPNGQSPYNEQFF; CDR3 DNA: TGTGCCAGCTCACCACCCAATGGGCAGTCCCCCTACAATGAGCAGTTCTTC
D gene: TRBD1; J gene: TRBJ1-2; clone size: NA; V gene: TRBV2; CDR3 protein: CASSGDRGFGYTF; CDR3 DNA: TGTGCCAGCAGTGGGGACAGGGGATTTGGCTACACCTTC
D gene: TRBD1; J gene: TRBJ1-2; clone size: NA; V gene: TRBV7-9; CDR3 protein: CASSLDRGGRGYTF; CDR3 DNA: TGTGCCAGCAGCTTGGACAGGGGAGGAAGAGGCTACACCTTC
D gene: NA; J gene: TRBJ2-2; clone size: NA; V gene: TRBV11-2; CDR3 protein: CASSRQGMANTGELFF; CDR3 DNA: TGTGCCAGCAGCCGCCAGGGAATGGCGAACACCGGGGAGCTGTTTTTT
D gene: TRBD1; J gene: TRBJ1-2; clone size: NA; V gene: TRBV6-4; CDR3 protein: CASSPDRGTYGYTF; CDR3 DNA: TGTGCCAGCAGTCCCGACAGGGGGACCTATGGCTACACCTTC
D gene: TRBD1; J gene: TRBJ2-7; clone size: NA; V gene: TRBV15; CDR3 protein: CATSPRGLTYEQYF; CDR3 DNA: TGTGCCACCAGCCCCAGGGGGCTGACCTACGAGCAGTACTTC
D gene: NA; J gene: TRBJ1-2; clone size: NA; V gene: TRBV2; CDR3 protein: CASRTLGAGGTF; CDR3 DNA: TGTGCCAGCAGGACCTTGGGGGCGGGCGGCACCTTC
D gene: TRBD1; J gene: TRBJ1-1; clone size: NA; V gene: TRBV18; CDR3 protein: CASSSGDSMNTEAFF; CDR3 DNA: TGTGCCAGCTCCTCTGGGGACAGCATGAACACTGAAGCTTTCTTT
D gene: NA; J gene: TRBJ2-7; clone size: NA; V gene: TRBV9; CDR3 protein: CASSVGQGVFSYEQYF; CDR3 DNA: TGTGCCAGCAGCGTAGGCCAGGGCGTTTTTTCCTACGAGCAGTACTTC
D gene: NA; J gene: TRBJ1-3; clone size: once; V gene: TRBV30; CDR3 protein: CAWNPGAGNTIYF; CDR3 DNA: TGTGCCTGGAACCCAGGGGCTGGAAACACCATATATTTT
D gene: TRBD2; J gene: TRBJ2-1; clone size: NA; V gene: TRBV4-3; CDR3 protein: CASSQDPTSGGGNEQFF; CDR3 DNA: TGCGCCAGCAGCCAAGATCCCACCAGCGGGGGTGGGAATGAGCAGTTCTTC
D gene: TRBD1; J gene: TRBJ2-2; clone size: few; V gene: TRBV9; CDR3 protein: CASSVGTGADTGELFF; CDR3 DNA: TGTGCCAGCAGCGTAGGGACAGGGGCTGACACCGGGGAGCTGTTTTTT
D gene: NA; J gene: TRBJ2-1; clone size: once; V gene: TRBV18; CDR3 protein: CASSQDRTYNEQFF; CDR3 DNA: TGTGCCAGCTCTCAAGACAGAACCTACAATGAGCAGTTCTTC
D gene: NA; J gene: TRBJ1-1; clone size: once; V gene: TRBV27; CDR3 protein: CASSFEGRGTEAFF; CDR3 DNA: TGTGCCAGCAGTTTTGAAGGGAGAGGCACTGAAGCTTTCTTT
D gene: NA; J gene: TRBJ1-2; clone size: NA; V gene: TRBV7-9; CDR3 protein: CASSLADTDGYTF; CDR3 DNA: TGTGCCAGCAGCTTAGCGGACACCGATGGCTACACCTTC
D gene: TRBD2; J gene: TRBJ2-6; clone size: NA; V gene: TRBV30; CDR3 protein: CAWNGRAGSGANVLTF; CDR3 DNA: TGTGCCTGGAATGGGAGGGCTGGTTCTGGGGCCAACGTCCTGACTTTC
D gene: TRBD1; J gene: TRBJ2-5; clone size: few; V gene: TRBV5-7; CDR3 protein: CASRGQGETQYF; CDR3 DNA: TGTGCCAGCAGGGGACAGGGGGAGACCCAGTACTTC
D gene: NA; J gene: TRBJ1-2; clone size: NA; V gene: TRBV15; CDR3 protein: CATSRDGGFEGLNGYTF; CDR3 DNA: TGTGCCACCAGCAGAGATGGGGGGTTCGAGGGGCTGAATGGCTACACCTTC
D gene: TRBD1; J gene: TRBJ2-6; clone size: NA; V gene: TRBV28; CDR3 protein: CASSSISGTGGSGANVLTF; CDR3 DNA: TGTGCCAGCAGTTCAATTTCCGGGACAGGGGGCTCTGGGGCCAACGTCCTGACTTTC
D gene: TRBD1; J gene: TRBJ1-1; clone size: few; V gene: TRBV13; CDR3 protein: CASSHLTGEIGAFF; CDR3 DNA: TGTGCCAGCAGCCACTTAACAGGGGAAATAGGGGCTTTCTTT
D gene: NA; J gene: TRBJ1-5; clone size: NA; V gene: TRBV4-1; CDR3 protein: CASSHTGTDQPQHF; CDR3 DNA: TGCGCCAGCAGCCATACAGGGACGGATCAGCCCCAGCATTTT
D gene: NA; J gene: TRBJ2-1; clone size: NA; V gene: TRBV4-3; CDR3 protein: CASSQDGTRLNEQFF; CDR3 DNA: TGCGCCAGCAGCCAAGATGGAACTAGGCTCAATGAGCAGTTCTTC
D gene: NA; J gene: TRBJ1-1; clone size: once; V gene: TRBV14; CDR3 protein: CASSHWANTEAFF; CDR3 DNA: TGTGCCAGCAGCCATTGGGCGAACACTGAAGCTTTCTTT
D gene: NA; J gene: TRBJ1-3; clone size: NA; V gene: TRBV30; CDR3 protein: CAWSVQQSSGNTIYF; CDR3 DNA: TGTGCCTGGAGTGTACAACAGTCCTCTGGAAACACCATATATTTT
D gene: NA; J gene: TRBJ1-2; clone size: NA; V gene: TRBV2; CDR3 protein: CASRGRQVSAYGYTF; CDR3 DNA: TGTGCCAGCAGGGGTAGACAGGTCTCGGCCTATGGCTACACCTTC
D gene: TRBD1; J gene: TRBJ2-6; clone size: few; V gene: TRBV5-1; CDR3 protein: CASSFTPTGSSGANVLTF; CDR3 DNA: TGCGCCAGCAGCTTTACCCCGACAGGGAGCTCTGGGGCCAACGTCCTGACTTTC
D gene: NA; J gene: TRBJ2-3; clone size: NA; V gene: TRBV5-1; CDR3 protein: CASSLAVSPGDTQYF; CDR3 DNA: TGCGCCAGCAGCTTGGCGGTGAGCCCGGGAGATACGCAGTATTTT
D gene: TRBD1; J gene: TRBJ2-5; clone size: NA; V gene: TRBV6-6; CDR3 protein: CASSYPKQGAETQYF; CDR3 DNA: TGTGCCAGCAGTTACCCTAAACAGGGGGCGGAGACCCAGTACTTC
D gene: NA; J gene: TRBJ2-6; clone size: NA; V gene: TRBV9; CDR3 protein: CASSVETGRTSGANVLTF; CDR3 DNA: TGTGCCAGCAGCGTAGAAACAGGGAGAACTTCTGGGGCCAACGTCCTGACTTTC
D gene: NA; J gene: TRBJ1-5; clone size: NA; V gene: TRBV9; CDR3 protein: CASSGAGAPGMGQPQHF; CDR3 DNA: TGTGCCAGCAGCGGAGCAGGGGCGCCAGGAATGGGTCAGCCCCAGCATTTT
D gene: TRBD1; J gene: TRBJ2-7; clone size: NA; V gene: TRBV5-6; CDR3 protein: CASSEGGASEQYF; CDR3 DNA: TGTGCCAGCAGCGAAGGGGGCGCATCCGAGCAGTACTTC